The TCR beta chain under discussion was sequenced for a study of cytomegalovirus exposure and HLA in healthy donors. Points from the study as a whole: From TCR beta sequences, most subjects' HLA-A and HLA-B alleles were reportedly predicted accurately. The authors listed over 150 TCR beta chains as cytomegalovirus-associated. The majority of CMV-associated TCR beta chains were reported as apparently HLA-restricted in a later analysis.

Trimming removed 7 bases at V and 6 bases at J, with 21 bases between. The germline CDR1 and CDR2 sequences are ENHRY and SYGVKD. CDR3 length: 15 residues. PCR amplification relied on 60 Vbeta primers (plus 13 Jbeta primers). Method: immunoSEQ multiplex PCR; TCRdb's copy keeps in-frame clones and lacks some. Its clone listing holds over 75,000 clones. For this clone: Antigen unknown.

The chain uses TRBV10-3 and TRBJ1-1, with a weak D call TRBD1 (5 bases). The sequence was obtained from a man over 45 in good health and CMV-seronegative. Sample: PBMCs. CDR3 DNA: TGTGCCATCAAGAGACAGAAAACGTTAGAGGCTGAAGCTTTCTTT. Amino acid sequence: CAIKRQKTLEAEAFF.